What follows is one T cell receptor (beta chain) and its context. Its antigen is currently unknown. The source of the sample is a study of molecular identifiers for immune sequencing clone quantification. There are 18 residues in the CDR3. CDR1 MNHEY and CDR2 SVGEGT come from the germline V gene. V was cut by 0 bases and J by 5 bases, with 19 bases left in between. Sorting was used to obtain naive CD8 T cells (CD8+CD4-CCR7+CD45RA+). The study's findings and limits: The share of molecules held by clones above 20 RNA copies was over 98% in effector cells and under 1% in naive cells. One cell's worth of spiked Jurkat TCR RNA was reportedly detectable among 850,000 to 1,000,000 naive cells.

Previously described methods and listed TCR primers were employed for the bulk TCR libraries. MiXCR, run by TCRdb on the PCR reads, gives a single entry per CDR3 protein. The sample includes approximately 500,000 distinct CDR3 sequences, about a fifth of them seen just once. V usage is TRBV6-2 or TRBV6-3 and J usage is TRBJ2-2, with D maybe TRBD1 (5 bases). Sequencing used naive CD8+ T cells from blood, with Jurkat cell RNA spiked in. Subset reported: FACS-sorted CD8+CD4-CCR7+CD45RA+ naive T cells. The TCR was taken from a human donor in good health. Some libraries in this study had Jurkat cell RNA spiked in. The CDR3 nucleotides are TGTGCCAGCAGTTACTCGCCCCAGGGATATGTCGGGACCGGGGAGCTGTTTTTT. It yields the protein CASSYSPQGYVGTGELFF.